This T cell receptor (beta chain) stems from a study of lymphopenia after photon versus proton radiotherapy (dated by TCRdb to the late 2010s). Broadly, across the study: The study compared the immunological effects of photon versus proton radiation therapy in patients with gastrointestinal tumors who developed high-grade lymphopenia. The cohort included around 22 patients with gastrointestinal tumors who developed lymphopenia after receiving either photon or proton therapy. The study aimed to characterize how the two radiation modalities differ in their impact on the immune system. Paper-wide results and their limitations: Across the cohort, a larger post-nadir drop in TCR diversity was inversely correlated with overall survival time among patients who died. The survival association was examined only in patients who died, and the authors described better survival with proton therapy as a possibility, not as a demonstrated result. After the lymphocyte count nadir, photon-treated repertoires showed oligoclonal expansion, especially of CD8+ Temra cells, which drove the drop in diversity. Relative stability during treatment was observed in proton-treated patients, whereas loss of naive T cells and TCR diversity and gain of effector/memory populations were observed in photon-treated patients.

The CDR3 spans 15 residues, from the cysteine through the phenylalanine. CDR3 DNA only is kept here, 45 bases in frame from base 1. CDR1 is given as LGHNA and CDR2 as YSLEER, both from the germline V gene. V is clipped by 1 base and J by 2 bases, and the sequence between their germline boundaries is 10 bases long. The library was generated by the immunoSEQ multiplex PCR assay. T cell repertoires were profiled by deep sequencing of rearranged TCR beta loci, alongside multiparametric flow cytometry. The source is immuneACCESS, and TCRdb retained only in-frame sequences with V and J called. Part of the clones is not carried over; for the studies checked, unresolved V genes explain less than half of this, and the remainder is unexplained. The sample includes some 44,000 clones, with around 83% observed a single time. The ten largest account for less than 30% of the sample. This clone was counted once. Its binding antigen is unknown. No much larger clone is present one base from it, and per-base qualities are unavailable.

Sequencing used peripheral blood, obtained from a patient treated with proton-based radiotherapy. The chain couples TRBV4-3 to TRBJ2-3; the D segment cannot be called with confidence. The source of this sequence is a woman between 70 and 85 years old with pancreatic cancer. The CDR3 loop reads CASSQVQHSTDTQYF. The DNA sequence follows: TGCGCCAGCAGCCAAGTTCAACATTCCACAGATACGCAGTATTTT.